This is a list of T cell receptor beta chains from one sample in a study of metastatic and nonmetastatic thyroid tumors. TCRdb re-processed the PCR reads through MiXCR. The sample carries fewer than 25,000 clones, over 9% recorded once. Sequencing input: blood. Receptor source: a female donor with papillary thyroid cancer or a benign thyroid nodule (not recorded which). Some clones in this sample may be carry-over from other donors' samples. Each CDR3 is given with its conserved first and last residue. Size is stated for part of the rows, as once, few or many counts, or as a class when the clone is expanded.

J,length,size,V,CDR3
TRBJ2-3,16,many,TRBV2,CASSEVLAGAADTQYF
TRBJ2-7,12,many,TRBV10-1,CASSDGSYEQYF
TRBJ2-7,15,many,TRBV4-1,CASSQTAGRSYEQYF
TRBJ2-2,12,NA,TRBV28,CASSGLTGELFF
TRBJ2-3,11,many,TRBV7-9,CGSGEADTQYF
TRBJ2-7,14,many,TRBV7-2,CASSFTGTGYEQYF
TRBJ2-1,15,few,TRBV10-3,CAISEDQGLYNEQFF
TRBJ2-5,15,few,TRBV5-5,CASSLEGQTQETQYF
TRBJ2-4,16,few,TRBV7-7,CASSPTRDVAKNIQYF
TRBJ2-7,13,medium-sized,TRBV6-2/TRBV6-3,CASRREQGYEQYF
TRBJ2-6,16,many,TRBV4-3,CASSQDAGAGANVLTF
TRBJ2-7,15,medium-sized,TRBV6-2/TRBV6-3,CASSISGTGSYEQYF
TRBJ1-1,14,medium-sized,TRBV6-1,CASSSTGLNTEAFF
TRBJ2-1,15,NA,TRBV20-1,CSARGGSGFDNEQFF
TRBJ2-7,15,NA,TRBV7-9,CASSTRTGATYEQYF
TRBJ2-7,16,medium-sized,TRBV6-1,CASSEKGTGARGEQYF
TRBJ1-4,15,many,TRBV2,CASSEDRAGDEKLFF
TRBJ2-2,16,many,TRBV4-1,CASSQDRSREVGELFF
TRBJ2-5,15,many,TRBV5-6,CASSLAGTGRQTQYF
TRBJ2-7,13,medium-sized,TRBV28,CASTSPPDNEQYF
TRBJ1-2,12,medium-sized,TRBV6-2/TRBV6-3,CASRVEIYGYTF
TRBJ1-2,14,many,TRBV30,CAWSVSEGGRGYTF
TRBJ2-1,15,many,TRBV3-1,CASSHPSSGDNEQFF
TRBJ2-1,15,many,TRBV5-6,CASRLPGLAYNEQFF
TRBJ2-7,14,many,TRBV19,CASKTSGSSYEQYF
TRBJ2-6,16,many,TRBV5-6,CASSLVGTSEANVLTF
TRBJ1-2,17,many,TRBV12-3/TRBV12-4,CASSLGLGGGSRGGYTF
TRBJ2-3,16,many,TRBV9,CASSVEPGRSADTQYF
TRBJ1-2,13,NA,TRBV4-1,CACSQERNYGYTF
TRBJ2-3,16,many,TRBV3-1,CASSQDRVGRTDTQYF
TRBJ2-7,11,many,TRBV14,CASSSRAEQYF
TRBJ1-5,15,NA,TRBV4-3,CASSPHDRGSAPQHF
TRBJ1-2,15,NA,TRBV6-1,CASSFLGQGALGYTF
TRBJ2-3,17,many,TRBV20-1,CSAKESGTSGRRNTQYF
TRBJ2-7,13,many,TRBV19,CATTSGFSYEQYF
TRBJ2-5,14,many,TRBV7-2,CASSPGYLQETQYF
TRBJ2-7,19,NA,TRBV27,CVSSSPSGRGNSASYEQYF
TRBJ2-7,14,many,TRBV5-5,CASSLERGPGEQYF
TRBJ2-7,14,NA,TRBV6-1,CASSTGQASYEQYF
TRBJ2-5,12,many,TRBV20-1,CSAQREVETQYF
TRBJ2-5,15,many,TRBV12-3/TRBV12-4,CASSLVGGGEETQYF
TRBJ2-1,14,medium-sized,TRBV6-1,CASSDSSGGNEQFF
TRBJ2-7,15,many,TRBV20-1,CSARDGAGRASEQYF
TRBJ1-2,15,many,TRBV7-2,CASSSGTGAHYGYTF
TRBJ2-7,14,medium-sized,TRBV12-3/TRBV12-4,CASSLVGSSYEQYF
TRBJ2-7,14,many,TRBV7-3,CASSGTSGRYEQYF
TRBJ1-2,12,medium-sized,TRBV19,CASRRQDYGYTF
TRBJ1-2,15,many,TRBV4-3,CASSQGTASIYGYTF
TRBJ2-7,11,medium-sized,TRBV7-2,CASSDRGEQYF
TRBJ1-1,15,NA,TRBV3-1,CASSQGDRINTEAFF